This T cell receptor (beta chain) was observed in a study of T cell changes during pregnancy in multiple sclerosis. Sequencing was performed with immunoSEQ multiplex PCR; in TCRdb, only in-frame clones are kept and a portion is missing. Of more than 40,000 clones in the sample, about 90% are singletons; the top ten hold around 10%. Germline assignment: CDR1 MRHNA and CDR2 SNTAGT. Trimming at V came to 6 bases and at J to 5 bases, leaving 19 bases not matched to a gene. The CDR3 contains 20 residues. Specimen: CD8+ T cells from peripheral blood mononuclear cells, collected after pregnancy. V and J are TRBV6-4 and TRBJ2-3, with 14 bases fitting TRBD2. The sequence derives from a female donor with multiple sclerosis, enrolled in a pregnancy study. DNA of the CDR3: TGTGCCAGCAGCGGTCGGGCAGGGTGGGTGACTAGCGGGAGGGTAGATACGCAGTATTTT. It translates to CASSGRAGWVTSGRVDTQYF.